Sequencing of this T cell receptor beta chain was carried out in a study of OX40 agonist ivuxolimab in advanced cancers. Background on the study: Patients enrolled in dose escalation were diagnosed with hepatocellular carcinoma, melanoma, renal cell or head and neck cancer. Study results and caveats: The mean number of expanded clones was higher in CD8+ T cells than in CD4+. In the 0.1 to 3.0 mg/kg range, CD4+ and CD8+ blood T cells had expanded clonally by week 6.

Blood sampling was done at baseline, cycle 4 day 1, and cycle 7 day 1. With 3 bases clipped from V and 6 bases from J, the junction kept 8 bases outside the gene matches. Germline V CDR1 and CDR2: MDHEN, SYDVKM. This CDR3 has 16 residues. This clone has a handful of counts. Its antigen is unidentified. Repertoires were generated with immunoSEQ multiplex PCR, while TCRdb's copy carries only in-frame clones and drops some. Here the sample spans around 15,000 clones, around nine tenths being singletons. The J gene is TRBJ2-3, the V gene TRBV28; 11 bases fit TRBD2. Material: CD4+ or CD8+ T cells sorted from blood, obtained in a trial of the OX40 agonist ivuxolimab. The receptor comes from an adult with an advanced solid tumor such as melanoma, head and neck, liver or kidney cancer. DNA of the CDR3: TGTGCCAGCAGTTTGGGGCTAGCGGGAGGATTTGATACGCAGTATTTT. It yields the protein CASSLGLAGGFDTQYF. Complete variable domain (other parts from reference TRBV28 and TRBJ2-3): DVKVTQSSRYLVKRTGEKVFLECVQDMDHENMFWYRQDPGLGLRLIYFSYDVKMKEKGDIPEGYSVSREKKERFSLILESASTNQTSMYLCASSLGLAGGFDTQYFGPGTRLTVL.